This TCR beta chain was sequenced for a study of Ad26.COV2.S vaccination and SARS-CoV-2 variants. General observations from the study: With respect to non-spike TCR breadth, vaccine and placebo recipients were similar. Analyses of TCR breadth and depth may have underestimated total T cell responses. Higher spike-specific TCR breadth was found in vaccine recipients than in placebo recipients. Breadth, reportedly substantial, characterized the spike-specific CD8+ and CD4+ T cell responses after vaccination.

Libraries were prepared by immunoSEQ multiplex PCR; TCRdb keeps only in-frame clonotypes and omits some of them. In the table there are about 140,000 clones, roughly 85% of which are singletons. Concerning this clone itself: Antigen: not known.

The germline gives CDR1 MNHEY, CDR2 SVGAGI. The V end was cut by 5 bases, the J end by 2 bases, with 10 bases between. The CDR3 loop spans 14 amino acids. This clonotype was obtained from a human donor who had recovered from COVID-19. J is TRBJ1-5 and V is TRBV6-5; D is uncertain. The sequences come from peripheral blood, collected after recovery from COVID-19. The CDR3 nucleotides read TGTGCCAGCAGTCAGGTCTCTCGCAATCAGCCCCAGCATTTT. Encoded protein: CASSQVSRNQPQHF.